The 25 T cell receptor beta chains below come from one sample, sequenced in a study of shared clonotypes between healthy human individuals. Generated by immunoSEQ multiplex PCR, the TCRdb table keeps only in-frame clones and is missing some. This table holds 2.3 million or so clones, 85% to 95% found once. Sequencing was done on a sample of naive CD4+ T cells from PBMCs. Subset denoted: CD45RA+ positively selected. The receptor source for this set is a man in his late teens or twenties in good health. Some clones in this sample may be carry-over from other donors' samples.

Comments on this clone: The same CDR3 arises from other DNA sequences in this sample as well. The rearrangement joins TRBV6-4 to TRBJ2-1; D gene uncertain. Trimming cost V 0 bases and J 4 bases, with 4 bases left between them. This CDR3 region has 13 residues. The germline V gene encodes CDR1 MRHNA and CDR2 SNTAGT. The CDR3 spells CASSDSRYNEQFF. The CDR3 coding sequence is TGTGCCAGCAGTGACTCGAGATACAATGAGCAGTTCTTC.

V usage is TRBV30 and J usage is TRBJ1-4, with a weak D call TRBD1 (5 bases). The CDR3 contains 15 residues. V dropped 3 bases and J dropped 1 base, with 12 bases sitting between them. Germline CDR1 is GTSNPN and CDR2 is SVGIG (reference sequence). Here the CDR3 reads CAWSPDSVTNEKLFF. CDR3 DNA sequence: TGTGCCTGGAGCCCCGACAGTGTAACTAATGAAAAACTGTTTTTT.

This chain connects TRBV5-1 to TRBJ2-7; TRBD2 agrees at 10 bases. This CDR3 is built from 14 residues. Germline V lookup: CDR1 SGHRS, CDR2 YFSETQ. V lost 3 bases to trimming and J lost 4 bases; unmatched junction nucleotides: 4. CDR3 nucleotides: TGCGCCAGCAGCTCGGGGACTAGCGAGTACGAGCAGTACTTC. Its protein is CASSSGTSEYEQYF.

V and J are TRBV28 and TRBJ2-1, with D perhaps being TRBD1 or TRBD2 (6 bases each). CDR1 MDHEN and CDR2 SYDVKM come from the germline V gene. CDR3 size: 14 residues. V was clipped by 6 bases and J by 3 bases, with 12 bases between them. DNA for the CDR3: TGTGCCAGCAGAGGGGGAGGCGTCTACAATGAGCAGTTCTTC. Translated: CASRGGGVYNEQFF.

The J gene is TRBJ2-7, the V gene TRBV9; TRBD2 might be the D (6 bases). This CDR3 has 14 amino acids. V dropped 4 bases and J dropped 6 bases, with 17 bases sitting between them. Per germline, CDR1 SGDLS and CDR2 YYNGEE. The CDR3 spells CASSFIPVGGEQYF. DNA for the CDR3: TGTGCCAGCAGCTTCATCCCGGTGGGGGGCGAGCAGTACTTC.

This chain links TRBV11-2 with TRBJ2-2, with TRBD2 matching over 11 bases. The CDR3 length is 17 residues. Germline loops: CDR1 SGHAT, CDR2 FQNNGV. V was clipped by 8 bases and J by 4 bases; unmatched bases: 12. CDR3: CASGGGAGTSGTGELFF. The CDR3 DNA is TGTGCCAGCGGAGGGGGGGCCGGGACTAGCGGCACCGGGGAGCTGTTTTTT.

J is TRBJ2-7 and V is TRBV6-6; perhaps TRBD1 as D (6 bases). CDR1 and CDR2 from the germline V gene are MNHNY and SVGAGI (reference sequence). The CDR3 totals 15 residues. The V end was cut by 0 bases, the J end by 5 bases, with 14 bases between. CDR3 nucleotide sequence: TGTGCCAGCAGTTACTCAACAGGGAGTAGGAACGAGCAGTACTTC. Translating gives CASSYSTGSRNEQYF.

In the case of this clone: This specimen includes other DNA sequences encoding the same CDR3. Here the CDR3 reads CASSLGYRETQYF. CDR3 nucleotide sequence: TGTGCCAGCAGCTTAGGGTACAGAGAGACCCAGTACTTC. The gene calls are TRBV7-3 and TRBJ2-5; D is ambiguous. Germline CDR1 reads SGHTA; CDR2 reads FQGTGA. The CDR3 has 13 amino acids. Deletions cut 2 bases from V and 4 bases from J, with 8 bases between.

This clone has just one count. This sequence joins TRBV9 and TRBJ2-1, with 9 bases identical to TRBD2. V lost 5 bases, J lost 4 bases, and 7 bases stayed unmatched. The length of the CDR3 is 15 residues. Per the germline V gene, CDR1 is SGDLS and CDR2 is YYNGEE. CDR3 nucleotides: TGTGCCAGCAGTGGGGGGACTAGCAGATACAATGAGCAGTTCTTC. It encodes CASSGGTSRYNEQFF.

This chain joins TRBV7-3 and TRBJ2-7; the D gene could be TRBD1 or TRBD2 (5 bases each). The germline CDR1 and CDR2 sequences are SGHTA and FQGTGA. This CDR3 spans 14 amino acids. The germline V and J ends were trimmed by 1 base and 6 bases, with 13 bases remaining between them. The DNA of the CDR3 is TGTGCCAGCAGCTTAAAGGGACGGCAAGGCGAGCAGTACTTC. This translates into CASSLKGRQGEQYF.

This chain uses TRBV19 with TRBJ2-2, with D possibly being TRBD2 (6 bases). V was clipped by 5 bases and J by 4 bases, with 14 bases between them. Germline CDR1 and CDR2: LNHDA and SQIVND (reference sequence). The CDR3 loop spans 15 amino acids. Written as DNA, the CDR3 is TGTGCCAGTAGTTTAGCGGAGATCGGCACCGGGGAGCTGTTTTTT. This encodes CASSLAEIGTGELFF.

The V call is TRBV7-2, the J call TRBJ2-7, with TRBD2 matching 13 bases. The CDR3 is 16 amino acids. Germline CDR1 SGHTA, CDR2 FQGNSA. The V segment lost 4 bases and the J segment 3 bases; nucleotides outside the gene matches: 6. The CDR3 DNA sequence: TGTGCCAGCAGCTCGAGGGGACTAGCGGGGATCTACGAGCAGTACTTC. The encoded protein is CASSSRGLAGIYEQYF.

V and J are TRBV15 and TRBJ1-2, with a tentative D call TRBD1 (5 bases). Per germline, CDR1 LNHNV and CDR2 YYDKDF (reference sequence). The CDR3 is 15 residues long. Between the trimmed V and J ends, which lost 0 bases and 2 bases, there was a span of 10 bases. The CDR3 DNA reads TGTGCCACCAGCAGAGACGGGACGGGGAACTATGGCTACACCTTC. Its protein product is CATSRDGTGNYGYTF.

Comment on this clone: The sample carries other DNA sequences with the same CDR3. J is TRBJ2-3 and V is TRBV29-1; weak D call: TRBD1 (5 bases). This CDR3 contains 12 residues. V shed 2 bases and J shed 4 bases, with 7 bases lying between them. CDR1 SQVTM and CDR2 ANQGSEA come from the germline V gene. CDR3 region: CSVEQGSDTQYF. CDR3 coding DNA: TGCAGCGTTGAACAGGGCTCAGATACGCAGTATTTT.

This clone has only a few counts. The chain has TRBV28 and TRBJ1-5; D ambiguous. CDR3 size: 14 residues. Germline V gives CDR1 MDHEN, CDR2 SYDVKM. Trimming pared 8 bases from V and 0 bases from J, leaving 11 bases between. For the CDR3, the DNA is TGTGCCAGCTCGGACCTATATAGCAATCAGCCCCAGCATTTT. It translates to CASSDLYSNQPQHF.

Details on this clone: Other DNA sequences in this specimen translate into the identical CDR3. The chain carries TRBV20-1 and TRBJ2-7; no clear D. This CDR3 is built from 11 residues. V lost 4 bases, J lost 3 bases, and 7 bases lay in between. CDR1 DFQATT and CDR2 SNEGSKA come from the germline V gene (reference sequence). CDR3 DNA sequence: TGCAGTGCTACCGAGAGCTACGAGCAGTACTTC. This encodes CSATESYEQYF.

CDR3 sequence: CASRQGGTYGYTF. The CDR3 DNA is TGTGCCAGCCGACAGGGGGGAACCTATGGCTACACCTTC. This chain uses TRBV14 with TRBJ1-2, with 9 bases matching TRBD1. The CDR3 contains 13 residues. The J segment lost 4 bases and the V segment lost 8 bases, leaving 5 bases of the junction unmatched. Per germline, CDR1 SGHDN and CDR2 FVKESK. The whole variable domain, filled in from reference TRBV14 and TRBJ1-2, reads EAGVTQFPSHSVIEKGQTVTLRCDPISGHDNLYWYRRVMGKEIKFLLHFVKESKQDESGMPNNRFLAERTGGTYSTLKVQPAELEDSGVYFCASRQGGTYGYTFGSGTRLTVV.

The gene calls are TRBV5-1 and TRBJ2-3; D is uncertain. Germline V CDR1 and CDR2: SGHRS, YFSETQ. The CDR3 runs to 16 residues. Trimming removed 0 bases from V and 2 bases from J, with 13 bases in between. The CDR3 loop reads CASSLDLRADTDTQYF. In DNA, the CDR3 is TGCGCCAGCAGCTTGGATCTACGGGCAGACACAGATACGCAGTATTTT.

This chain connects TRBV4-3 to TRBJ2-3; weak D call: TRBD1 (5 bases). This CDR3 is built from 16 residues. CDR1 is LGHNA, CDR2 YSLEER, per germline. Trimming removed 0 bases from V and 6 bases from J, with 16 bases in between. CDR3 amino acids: CASSQEGQVFGDTQYF. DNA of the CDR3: TGCGCCAGCAGCCAAGAGGGGCAGGTTTTCGGTGATACGCAGTATTTT.

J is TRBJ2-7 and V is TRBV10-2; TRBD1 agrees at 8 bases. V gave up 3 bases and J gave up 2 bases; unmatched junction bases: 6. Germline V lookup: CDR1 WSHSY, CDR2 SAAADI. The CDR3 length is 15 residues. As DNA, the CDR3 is TGCGCCAGCAGTGATCCGGGACAGGTGCCCTACGAGCAGTACTTC. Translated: CASSDPGQVPYEQYF.

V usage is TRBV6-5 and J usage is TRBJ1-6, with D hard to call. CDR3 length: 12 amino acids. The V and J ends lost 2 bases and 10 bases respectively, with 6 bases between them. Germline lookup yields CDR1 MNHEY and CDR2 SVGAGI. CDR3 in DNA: TGTGCCAGCAGTTACCGCCAATCACCCCTCCACTTT. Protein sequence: CASSYRQSPLHF.

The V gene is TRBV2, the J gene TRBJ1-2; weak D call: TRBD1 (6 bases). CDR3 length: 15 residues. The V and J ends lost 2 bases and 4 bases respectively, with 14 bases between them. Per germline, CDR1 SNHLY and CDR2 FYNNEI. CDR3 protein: CASSESARGSYGYTF. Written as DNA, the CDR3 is TGTGCCAGCAGTGAATCGGCCAGGGGAAGCTATGGCTACACCTTC. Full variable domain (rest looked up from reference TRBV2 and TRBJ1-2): EPEVTQTPSHQVTQMGQEVILRCVPISNHLYFYWYRQILGQKVEFLVSFYNNEISEKSEIFDDQFSVERPDGSNFTLKIRSTKLEDSAMYFCASSESARGSYGYTFGSGTRLTVV.

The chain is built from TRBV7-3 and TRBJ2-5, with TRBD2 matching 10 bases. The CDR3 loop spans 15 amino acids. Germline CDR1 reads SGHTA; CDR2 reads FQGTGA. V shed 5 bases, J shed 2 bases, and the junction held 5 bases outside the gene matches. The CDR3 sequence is CASSPSGSQQETQYF. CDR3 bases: TGTGCCAGCAGCCCTAGCGGGAGTCAACAAGAGACCCAGTACTTC.

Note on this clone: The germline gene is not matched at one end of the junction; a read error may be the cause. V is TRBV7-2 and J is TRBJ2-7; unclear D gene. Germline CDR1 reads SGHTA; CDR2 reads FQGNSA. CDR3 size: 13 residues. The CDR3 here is CASSPRGRAAWAF. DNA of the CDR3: TGTGCCAGCAGCCCCCGAGGTCGGGCGGCTTGGGCCTTC.

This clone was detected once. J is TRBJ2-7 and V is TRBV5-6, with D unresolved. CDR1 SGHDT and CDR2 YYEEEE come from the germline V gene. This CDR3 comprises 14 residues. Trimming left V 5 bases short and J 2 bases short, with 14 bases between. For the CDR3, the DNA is TGTGCCAGCAGTGCGGCCGGACGGACCTACGAGCAGTACTTC. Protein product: CASSAAGRTYEQYF.